This T cell receptor beta chain was captured by sequencing in a study of blood T cells in healthy people across ages. Alongside a J-beta primer mix, a sample-barcoded 5' primer served in a second PCR lasting about 7 to 12 cycles. TCRdb processed the 5' RACE reads anew with MiXCR; each CDR3 protein has one entry. The top ten hold approximately 3.6% of the sample, which has hundreds of thousands of distinct CDR3 sequences, 20% to 25% seen once. As regards this clonotype: Its antigen is still unknown. A much bigger clone sits one base away, suggesting this may be a read error.

Study conclusions and caveats: PBMCs were not sorted, which prevented a conclusive comparison of naive versus antigen-experienced cells. Naive CD4+ cells and diversity were both higher in long-lived donors than in aged donors.

Germline assignment: CDR1 KGHDR and CDR2 SFDVKD. The CDR3 has 16 amino acids. The clonotype comes from a man aged 65-85 years in good health. This chain links TRBV24-1 with TRBJ2-7; 10 bases line up with TRBD1. The material sequenced was blood. The DNA for the CDR3 is TGTGCCACCAGTGAACCCGGGACAGGGGTGTCCTGCGAGCAGTACTTC. This gives the protein CATSEPGTGVSCEQYF.